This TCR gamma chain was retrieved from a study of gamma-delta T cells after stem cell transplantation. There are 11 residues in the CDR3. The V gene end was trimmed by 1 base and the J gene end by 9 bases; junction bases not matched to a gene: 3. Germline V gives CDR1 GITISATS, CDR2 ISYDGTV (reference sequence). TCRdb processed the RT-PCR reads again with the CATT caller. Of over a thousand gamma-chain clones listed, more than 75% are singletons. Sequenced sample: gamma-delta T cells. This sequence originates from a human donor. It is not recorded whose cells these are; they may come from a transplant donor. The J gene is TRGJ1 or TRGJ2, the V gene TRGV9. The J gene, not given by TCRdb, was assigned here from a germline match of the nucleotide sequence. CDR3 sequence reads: CALWEVFKKLF. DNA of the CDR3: TGTGCCTTGTGGGAGGTCTTTAAGAAACTCTTT.